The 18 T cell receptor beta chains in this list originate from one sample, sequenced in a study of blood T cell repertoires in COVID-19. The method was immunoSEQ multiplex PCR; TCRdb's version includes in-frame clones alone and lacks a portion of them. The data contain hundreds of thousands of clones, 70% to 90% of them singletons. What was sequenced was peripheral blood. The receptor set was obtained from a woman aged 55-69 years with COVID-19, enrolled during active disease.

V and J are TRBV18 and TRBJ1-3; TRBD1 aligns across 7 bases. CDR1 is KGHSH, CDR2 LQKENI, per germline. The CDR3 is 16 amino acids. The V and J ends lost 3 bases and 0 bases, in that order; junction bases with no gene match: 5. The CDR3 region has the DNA TGTGCCAGCTCACCCGGACAGGTCAGCTCTGGAAACACCATATATTTT. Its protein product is CASSPGQVSSGNTIYF.

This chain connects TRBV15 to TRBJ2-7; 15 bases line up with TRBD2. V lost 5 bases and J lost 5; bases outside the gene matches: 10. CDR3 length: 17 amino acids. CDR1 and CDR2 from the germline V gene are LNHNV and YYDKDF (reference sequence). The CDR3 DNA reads TGTGCCACCAGCGCCCGTCGGACTAGCGGGGGGGCCGACGAGCAGTACTTC. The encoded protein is CATSARRTSGGADEQYF.

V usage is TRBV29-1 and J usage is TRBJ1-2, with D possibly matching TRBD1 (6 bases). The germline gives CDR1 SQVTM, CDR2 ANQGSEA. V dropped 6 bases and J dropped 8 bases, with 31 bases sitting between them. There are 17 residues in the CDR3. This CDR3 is CSVDRGRGTLVDGGYTF. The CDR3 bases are TGCAGCGTCGATCGGGGGCGGGGGACGCTAGTCGATGGCGGCTACACCTTC.

CDR3 residues: CASRTGQGDTGELFF. As DNA, the CDR3 is TGTGCCAGCAGAACTGGACAGGGCGACACCGGGGAGCTGTTTTTT. V is TRBV7-6 and J is TRBJ2-2, with 8 bases fitting TRBD1. The CDR3 totals 15 residues. The V segment lost 6 bases and the J segment 3 bases; nucleotides outside the gene matches: 6. Germline loops: CDR1 SGHVS, CDR2 FNYEAQ. The full variable domain, its missing parts supplied by reference TRBV7-6 and TRBJ2-2, is GAGVSQSPRYKVTKRGQDVALRCDPISGHVSLYWYRQALGQGPEFLTYFNYEAQQDKSGLPNDRFSAERPEGSISTLTIQRTEQRDSAMYRCASRTGQGDTGELFFGEGSRLTVL.

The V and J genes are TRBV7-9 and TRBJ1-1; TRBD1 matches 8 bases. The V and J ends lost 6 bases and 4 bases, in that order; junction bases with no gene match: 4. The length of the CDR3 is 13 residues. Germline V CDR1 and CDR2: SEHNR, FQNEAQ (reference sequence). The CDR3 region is CASREQGGTEAFF. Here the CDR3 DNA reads TGTGCCAGCAGGGAACAGGGGGGCACTGAAGCTTTCTTT.

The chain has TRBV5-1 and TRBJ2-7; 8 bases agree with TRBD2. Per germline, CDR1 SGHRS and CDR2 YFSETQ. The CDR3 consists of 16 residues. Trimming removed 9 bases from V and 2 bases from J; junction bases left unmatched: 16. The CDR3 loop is CATSDLSGGLTYEQYF. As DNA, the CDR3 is TGCGCCACCTCGGACCTCAGCGGGGGCCTAACCTACGAGCAGTACTTC. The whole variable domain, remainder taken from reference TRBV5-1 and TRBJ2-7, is KAGVTQTPRYLIKTRGQQVTLSCSPISGHRSVSWYQQTPGQGLQFLFEYFSETQRNKGNFPGRFSGRQFSNSRSEMNVSTLELGDSALYLCATSDLSGGLTYEQYFGPGTRLTVT.

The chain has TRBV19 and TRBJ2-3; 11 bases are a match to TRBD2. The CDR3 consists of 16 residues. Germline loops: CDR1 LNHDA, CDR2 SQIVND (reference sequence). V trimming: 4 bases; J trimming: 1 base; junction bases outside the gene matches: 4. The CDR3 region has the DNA TGTGCCAGTAGTAAACAGACTAGCGGGGGCACAGATACGCAGTATTTT. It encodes CASSKQTSGGTDTQYF.

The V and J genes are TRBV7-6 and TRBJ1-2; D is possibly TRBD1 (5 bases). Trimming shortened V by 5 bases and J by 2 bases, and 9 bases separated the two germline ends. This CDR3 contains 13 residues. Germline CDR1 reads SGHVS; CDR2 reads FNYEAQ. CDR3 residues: CASSNGGNYGYTF. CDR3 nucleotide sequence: TGTGCCAGCAGCAACGGGGGGAACTATGGCTACACCTTC.

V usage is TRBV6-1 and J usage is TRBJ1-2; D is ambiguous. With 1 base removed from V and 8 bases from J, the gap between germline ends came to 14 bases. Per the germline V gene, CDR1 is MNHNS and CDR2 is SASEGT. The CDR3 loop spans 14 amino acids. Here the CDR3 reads CASSEEYGEEGYTF. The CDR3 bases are TGTGCCAGCAGTGAAGAATATGGGGAGGAGGGCTACACCTTC.

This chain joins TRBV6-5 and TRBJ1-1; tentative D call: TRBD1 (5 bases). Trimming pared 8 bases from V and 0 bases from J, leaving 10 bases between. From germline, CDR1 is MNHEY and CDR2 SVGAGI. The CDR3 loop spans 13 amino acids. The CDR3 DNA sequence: TGTGCCAGCGGTAAGGGGTTGAACACTGAAGCTTTCTTT. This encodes CASGKGLNTEAFF.

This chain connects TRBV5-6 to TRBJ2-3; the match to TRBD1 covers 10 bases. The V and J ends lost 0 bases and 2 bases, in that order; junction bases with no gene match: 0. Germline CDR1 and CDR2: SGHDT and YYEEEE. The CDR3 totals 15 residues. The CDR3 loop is CASSLGQGATDTQYF. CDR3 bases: TGTGCCAGCAGCTTGGGACAGGGGGCCACAGATACGCAGTATTTT.

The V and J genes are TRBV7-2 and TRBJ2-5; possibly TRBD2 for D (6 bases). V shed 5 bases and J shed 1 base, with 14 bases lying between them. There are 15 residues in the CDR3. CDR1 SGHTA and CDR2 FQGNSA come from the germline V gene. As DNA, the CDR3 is TGTGCCAGCAGCCTCCGGGGGACCTCCCAAGAGACCCAGTACTTC. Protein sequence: CASSLRGTSQETQYF.

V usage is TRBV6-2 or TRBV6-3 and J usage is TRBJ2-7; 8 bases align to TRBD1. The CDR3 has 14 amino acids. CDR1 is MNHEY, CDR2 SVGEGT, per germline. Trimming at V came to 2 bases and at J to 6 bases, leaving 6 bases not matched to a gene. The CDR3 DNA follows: TGTGCCAGCAGTTACACAGGACAGGGAGGCGAGCAGTACTTC. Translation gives CASSYTGQGGEQYF.

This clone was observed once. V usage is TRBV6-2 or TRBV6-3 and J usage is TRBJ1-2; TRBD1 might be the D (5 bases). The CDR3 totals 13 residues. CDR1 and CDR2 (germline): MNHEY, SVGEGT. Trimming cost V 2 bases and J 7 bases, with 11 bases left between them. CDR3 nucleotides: TGTGCCAGCAGTTACCAGGGAGGGACTGGCTACACCTTC. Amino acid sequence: CASSYQGGTGYTF.

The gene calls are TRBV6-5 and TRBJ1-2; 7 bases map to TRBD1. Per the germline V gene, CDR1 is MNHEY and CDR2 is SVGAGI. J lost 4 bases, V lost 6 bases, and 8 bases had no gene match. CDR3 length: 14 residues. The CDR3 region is CASSYRDSAYGYTF. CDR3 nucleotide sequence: TGTGCCAGCAGCTACCGGGACAGCGCCTATGGCTACACCTTC.

The CDR3 protein is CASSRTGYEQYF. CDR3 sequence (DNA): TGTGCCAGCAGTCGTACAGGGTACGAGCAGTACTTC. This sequence joins TRBV27 and TRBJ2-7; weak D call: TRBD1 (6 bases). V lost 5 bases and J lost 4, with 9 bases in between. The CDR3 contains 12 residues. The germline V gene has CDR1 MNHEY and CDR2 SMNVEV (reference sequence).

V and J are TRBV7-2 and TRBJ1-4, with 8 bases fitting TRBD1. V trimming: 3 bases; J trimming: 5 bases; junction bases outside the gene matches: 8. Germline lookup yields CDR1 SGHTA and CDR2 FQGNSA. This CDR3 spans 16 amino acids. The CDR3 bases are TGTGCCAGCAGCTTCAGCAGGGGGCGAGTAAATGAAAAACTGTTTTTT. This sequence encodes CASSFSRGRVNEKLFF.

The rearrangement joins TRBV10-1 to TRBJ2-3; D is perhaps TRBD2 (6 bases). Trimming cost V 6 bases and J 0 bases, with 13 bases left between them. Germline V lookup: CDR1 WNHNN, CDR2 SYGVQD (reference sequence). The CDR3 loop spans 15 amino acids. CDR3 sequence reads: CASSRIAGSTDTQYF. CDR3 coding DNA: TGCGCCAGCAGCCGTATCGCGGGGAGCACAGATACGCAGTATTTT.